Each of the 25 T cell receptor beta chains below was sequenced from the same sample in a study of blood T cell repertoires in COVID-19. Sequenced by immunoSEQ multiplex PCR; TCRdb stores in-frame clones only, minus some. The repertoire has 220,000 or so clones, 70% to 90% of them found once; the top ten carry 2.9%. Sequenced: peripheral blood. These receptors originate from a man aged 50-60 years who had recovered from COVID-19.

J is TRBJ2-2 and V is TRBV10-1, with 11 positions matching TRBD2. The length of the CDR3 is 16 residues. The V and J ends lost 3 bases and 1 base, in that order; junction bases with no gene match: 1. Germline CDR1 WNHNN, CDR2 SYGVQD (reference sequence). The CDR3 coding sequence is TGCGCCAGCAGTGAAACTAGCGGGAGGAACACCGGGGAGCTGTTTTTT. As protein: CASSETSGRNTGELFF.

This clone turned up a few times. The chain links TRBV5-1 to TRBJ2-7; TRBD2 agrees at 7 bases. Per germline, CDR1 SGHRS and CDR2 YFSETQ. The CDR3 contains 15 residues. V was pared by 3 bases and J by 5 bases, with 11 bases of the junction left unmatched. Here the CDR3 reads CASSYYGTTGNEQYF. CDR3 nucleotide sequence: TGCGCCAGCAGCTACTACGGGACTACGGGGAACGAGCAGTACTTC. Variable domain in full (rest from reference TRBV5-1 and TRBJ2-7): KAGVTQTPRYLIKTRGQQVTLSCSPISGHRSVSWYQQTPGQGLQFLFEYFSETQRNKGNFPGRFSGRQFSNSRSEMNVSTLELGDSALYLCASSYYGTTGNEQYFGPGTRLTVT.

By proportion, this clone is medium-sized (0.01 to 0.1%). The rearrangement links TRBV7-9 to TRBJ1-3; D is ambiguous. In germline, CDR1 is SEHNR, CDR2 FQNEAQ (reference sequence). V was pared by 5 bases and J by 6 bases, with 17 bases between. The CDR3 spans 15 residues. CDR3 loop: CASSPSSGGINTIYF. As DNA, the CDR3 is TGTGCCAGCAGCCCCTCGAGTGGAGGAATAAACACCATATATTTT.

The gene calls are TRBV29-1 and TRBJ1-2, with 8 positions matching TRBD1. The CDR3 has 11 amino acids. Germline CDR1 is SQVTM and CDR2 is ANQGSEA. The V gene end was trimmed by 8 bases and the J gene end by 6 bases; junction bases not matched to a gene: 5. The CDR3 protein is CSSGTGHGYTF. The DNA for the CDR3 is TGCAGCTCTGGGACAGGTCATGGCTACACCTTC. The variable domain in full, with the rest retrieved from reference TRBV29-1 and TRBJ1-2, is SAVISQKPSRDICQRGTSLTIQCQVDSQVTMMFWYRQQPGQSLTLIATANQGSEATYESGFVIDKFPISRPNLTFSTLTVSNMSPEDSSIYLCSSGTGHGYTFGSGTRLTVV.

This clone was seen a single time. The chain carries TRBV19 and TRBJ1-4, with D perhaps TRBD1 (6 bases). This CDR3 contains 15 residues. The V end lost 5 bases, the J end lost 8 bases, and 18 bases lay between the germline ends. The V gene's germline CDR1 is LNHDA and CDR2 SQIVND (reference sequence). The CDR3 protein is CASSGGGGRIEKLFF. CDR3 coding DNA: TGTGCCAGTAGTGGAGGGGGAGGGCGAATCGAAAAACTGTTTTTT.

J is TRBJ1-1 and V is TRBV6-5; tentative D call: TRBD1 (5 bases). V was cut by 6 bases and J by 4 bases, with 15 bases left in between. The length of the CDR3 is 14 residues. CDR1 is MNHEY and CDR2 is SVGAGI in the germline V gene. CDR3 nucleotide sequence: TGTGCCAGCAGCCCCGGAGGGGTGGGCACTGAAGCTTTCTTT. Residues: CASSPGGVGTEAFF.

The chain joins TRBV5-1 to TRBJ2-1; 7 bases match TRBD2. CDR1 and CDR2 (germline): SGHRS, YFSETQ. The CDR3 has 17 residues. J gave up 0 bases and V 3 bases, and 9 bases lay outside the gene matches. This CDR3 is CASSSTMGGSSYNEQFF. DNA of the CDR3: TGCGCCAGCAGCTCTACGATGGGGGGGAGCTCCTACAATGAGCAGTTCTTC.

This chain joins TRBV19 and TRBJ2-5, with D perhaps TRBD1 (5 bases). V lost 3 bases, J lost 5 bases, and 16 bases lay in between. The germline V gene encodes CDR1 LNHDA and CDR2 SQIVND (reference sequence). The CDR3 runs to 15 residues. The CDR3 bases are TGTGCCAGTAGTATCCCGATAGTTCCAGGGGAGACCCAGTACTTC. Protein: CASSIPIVPGETQYF.

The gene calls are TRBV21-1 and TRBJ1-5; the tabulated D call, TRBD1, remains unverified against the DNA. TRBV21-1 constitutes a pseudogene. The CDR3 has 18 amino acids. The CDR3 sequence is CASSKGSLTDRGDQPQHF. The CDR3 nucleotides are TGTGCCAGCAGCAAAGGGTCACTCACTGACAGGGGGGATCAGCCCCAGCATTTT.

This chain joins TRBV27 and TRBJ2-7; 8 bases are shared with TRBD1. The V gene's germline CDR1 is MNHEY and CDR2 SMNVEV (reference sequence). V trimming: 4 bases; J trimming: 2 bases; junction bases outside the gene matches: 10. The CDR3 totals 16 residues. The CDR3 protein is CASSSTPGGATYEQYF. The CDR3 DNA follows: TGTGCCAGCAGTTCCACACCAGGGGGCGCGACCTACGAGCAGTACTTC.

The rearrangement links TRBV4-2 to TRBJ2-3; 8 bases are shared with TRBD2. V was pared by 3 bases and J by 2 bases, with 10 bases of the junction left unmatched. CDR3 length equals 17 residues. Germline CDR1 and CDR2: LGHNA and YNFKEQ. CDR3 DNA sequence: TGTGCCAGCAGCCATCCCGGGGGGGAGCGGAACACAGATACGCAGTATTTT. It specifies CASSHPGGERNTDTQYF.

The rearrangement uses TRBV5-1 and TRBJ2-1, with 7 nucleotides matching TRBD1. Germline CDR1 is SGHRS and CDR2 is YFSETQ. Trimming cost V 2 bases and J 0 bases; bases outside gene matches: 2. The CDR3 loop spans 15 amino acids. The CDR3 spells CASSFNRGSYNEQFF. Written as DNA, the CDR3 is TGCGCCAGCAGCTTTAACAGGGGCTCCTACAATGAGCAGTTCTTC.

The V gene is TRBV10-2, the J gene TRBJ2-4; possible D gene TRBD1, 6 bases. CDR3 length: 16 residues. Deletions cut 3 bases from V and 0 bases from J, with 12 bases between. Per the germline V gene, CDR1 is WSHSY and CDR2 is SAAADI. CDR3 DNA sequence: TGCGCCAGCAGTGATTCAGGGACACTAGCCAAAAACATTCAGTACTTC. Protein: CASSDSGTLAKNIQYF.

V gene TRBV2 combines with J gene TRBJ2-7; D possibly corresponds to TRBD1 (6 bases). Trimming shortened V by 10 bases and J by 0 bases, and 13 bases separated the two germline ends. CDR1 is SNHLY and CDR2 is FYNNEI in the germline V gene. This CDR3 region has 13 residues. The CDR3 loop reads CATGGQSSYEQYF. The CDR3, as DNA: TGTGCCACCGGCGGACAGTCCTCCTACGAGCAGTACTTC.

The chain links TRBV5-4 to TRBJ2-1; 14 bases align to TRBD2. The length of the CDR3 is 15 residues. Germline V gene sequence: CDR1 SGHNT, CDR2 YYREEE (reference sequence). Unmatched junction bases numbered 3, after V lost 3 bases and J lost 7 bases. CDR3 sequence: CASSSGLAGVNEQFF. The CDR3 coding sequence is TGTGCCAGCAGCTCGGGACTAGCGGGAGTGAATGAGCAGTTCTTC.

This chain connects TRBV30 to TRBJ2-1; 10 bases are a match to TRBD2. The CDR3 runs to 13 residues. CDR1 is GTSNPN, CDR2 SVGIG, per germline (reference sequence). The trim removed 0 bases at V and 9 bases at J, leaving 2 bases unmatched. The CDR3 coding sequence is TGTGCCTGGAGTGTAGCGGGAGGGACTGAGCAGTTCTTC. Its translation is CAWSVAGGTEQFF.

The CDR3 loop is CASSHGETQYF. CDR3 DNA: TGCGCCAGCAGCCACGGGGAGACCCAGTACTTC. The chain couples TRBV5-1 to TRBJ2-5; D unresolved. Trimming took 4 bases from V and 5 from J, leaving 6 bases between them. CDR1 and CDR2 (germline): SGHRS, YFSETQ. This CDR3 comprises 11 residues.

CDR3 sequence (DNA): TGTGCCACCAGTAAAGCTTTTAATCAGCCCCAGCATTTT. This gives the protein CATSKAFNQPQHF. The rearrangement joins TRBV24-1 to TRBJ1-5, with unresolved D. Trimming pared 6 bases from V and 4 bases from J, leaving 9 bases between. This CDR3 is 13 amino acids long. CDR1 and CDR2 from the germline V gene are KGHDR and SFDVKD.

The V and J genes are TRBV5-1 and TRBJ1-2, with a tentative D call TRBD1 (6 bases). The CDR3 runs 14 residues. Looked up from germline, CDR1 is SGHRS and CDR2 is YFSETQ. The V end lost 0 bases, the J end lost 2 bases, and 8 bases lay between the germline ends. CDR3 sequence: CASSLAGANYGYTF. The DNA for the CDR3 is TGCGCCAGCAGCTTGGCAGGGGCCAACTATGGCTACACCTTC.

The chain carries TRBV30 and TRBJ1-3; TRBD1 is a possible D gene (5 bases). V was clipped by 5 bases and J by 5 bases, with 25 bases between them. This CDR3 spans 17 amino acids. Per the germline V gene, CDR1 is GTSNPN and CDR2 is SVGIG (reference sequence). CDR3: CAWDHLGGKEGRNTIYF. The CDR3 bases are TGTGCCTGGGACCACCTGGGGGGGAAGGAGGGGAGAAACACCATATATTTT.

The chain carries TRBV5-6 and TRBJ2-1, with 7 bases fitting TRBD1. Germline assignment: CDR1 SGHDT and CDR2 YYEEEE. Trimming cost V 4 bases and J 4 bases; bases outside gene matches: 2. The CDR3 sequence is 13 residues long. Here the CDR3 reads CASSLDRYNEQFF. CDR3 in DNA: TGTGCCAGCAGCCTGGACAGGTACAATGAGCAGTTCTTC.

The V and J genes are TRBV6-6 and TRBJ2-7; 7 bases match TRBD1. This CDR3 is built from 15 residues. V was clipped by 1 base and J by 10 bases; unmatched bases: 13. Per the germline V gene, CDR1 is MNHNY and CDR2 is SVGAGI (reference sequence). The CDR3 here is CASSYYGTENVKQYF. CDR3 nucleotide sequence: TGTGCCAGCAGTTACTACGGGACAGAGAATGTAAAACAGTACTTC.

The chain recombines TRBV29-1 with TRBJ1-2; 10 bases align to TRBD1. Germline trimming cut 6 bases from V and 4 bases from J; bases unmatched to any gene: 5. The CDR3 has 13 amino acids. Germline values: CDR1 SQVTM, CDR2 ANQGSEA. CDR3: CSVRQGASYGYTF. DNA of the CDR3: TGCAGCGTCCGACAGGGGGCGAGCTATGGCTACACCTTC. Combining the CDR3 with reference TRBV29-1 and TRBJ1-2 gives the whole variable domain SAVISQKPSRDICQRGTSLTIQCQVDSQVTMMFWYRQQPGQSLTLIATANQGSEATYESGFVIDKFPISRPNLTFSTLTVSNMSPEDSSIYLCSVRQGASYGYTFGSGTRLTVV.

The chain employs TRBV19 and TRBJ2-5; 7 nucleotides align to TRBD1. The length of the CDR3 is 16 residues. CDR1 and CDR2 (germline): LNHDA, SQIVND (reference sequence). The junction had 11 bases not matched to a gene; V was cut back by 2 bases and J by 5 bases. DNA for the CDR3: TGTGCCAGTAGTATAAACCGGGCAGGGGGTACGGAGACCCAGTACTTC. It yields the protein CASSINRAGGTETQYF.

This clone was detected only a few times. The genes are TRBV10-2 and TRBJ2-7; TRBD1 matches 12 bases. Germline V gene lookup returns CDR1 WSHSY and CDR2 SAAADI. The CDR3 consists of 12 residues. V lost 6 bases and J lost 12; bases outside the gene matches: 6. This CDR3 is CASSPGQGASYF. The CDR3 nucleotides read TGCGCCAGCAGCCCGGGACAGGGGGCATCGTACTTC.